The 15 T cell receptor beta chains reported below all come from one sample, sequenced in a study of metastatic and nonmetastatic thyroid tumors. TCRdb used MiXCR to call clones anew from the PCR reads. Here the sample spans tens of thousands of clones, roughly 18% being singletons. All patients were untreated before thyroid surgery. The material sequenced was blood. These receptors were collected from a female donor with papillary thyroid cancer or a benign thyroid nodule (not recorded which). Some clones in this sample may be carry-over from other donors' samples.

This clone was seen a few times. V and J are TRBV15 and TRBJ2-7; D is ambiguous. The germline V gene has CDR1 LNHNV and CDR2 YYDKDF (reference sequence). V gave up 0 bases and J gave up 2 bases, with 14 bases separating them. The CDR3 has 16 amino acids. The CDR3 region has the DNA TGTGCCACCAGCAGAGATGTGACTGGAGCACCCTACGAGCAGTACTTC. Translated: CATSRDVTGAPYEQYF.

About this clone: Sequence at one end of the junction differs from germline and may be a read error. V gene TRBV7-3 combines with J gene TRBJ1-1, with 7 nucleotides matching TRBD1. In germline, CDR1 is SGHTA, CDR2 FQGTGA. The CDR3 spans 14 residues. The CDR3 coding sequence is TGTGTCAGCAGCTCGGGACAGCAGAACACTGAAGCTTTCTTT. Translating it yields CVSSSGQQNTEAFF.

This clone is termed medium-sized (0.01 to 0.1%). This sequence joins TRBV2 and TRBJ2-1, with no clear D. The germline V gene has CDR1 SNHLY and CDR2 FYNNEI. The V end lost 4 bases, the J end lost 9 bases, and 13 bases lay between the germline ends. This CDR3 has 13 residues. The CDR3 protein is CASSADFSSEQFF. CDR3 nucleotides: TGTGCCAGCAGTGCAGACTTTTCGAGTGAGCAGTTCTTC.

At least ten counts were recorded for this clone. The CDR3 region is CASSLDVLAKFF. CDR3 sequence (DNA): TGTGCCAGCAGCTTAGATGTACTAGCAAAGTTCTTC. The chain joins TRBV7-2 to TRBJ2-1; possible D gene TRBD2, 6 bases. Trimming shortened V by 1 base and J by 14 bases, and 12 bases separated the two germline ends. The V gene's germline CDR1 is SGHTA and CDR2 FQGNSA. This CDR3 spans 12 amino acids.

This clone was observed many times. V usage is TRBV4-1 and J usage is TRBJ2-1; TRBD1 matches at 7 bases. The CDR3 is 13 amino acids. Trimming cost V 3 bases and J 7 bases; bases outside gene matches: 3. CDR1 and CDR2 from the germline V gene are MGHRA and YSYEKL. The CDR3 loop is CASSQTGINEQFF. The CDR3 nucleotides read TGCGCCAGCAGCCAGACAGGGATTAATGAGCAGTTCTTC.

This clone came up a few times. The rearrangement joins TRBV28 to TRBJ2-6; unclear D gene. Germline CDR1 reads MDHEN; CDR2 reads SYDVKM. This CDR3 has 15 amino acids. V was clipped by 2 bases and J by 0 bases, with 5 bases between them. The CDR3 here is CASSLVVSGANVLTF. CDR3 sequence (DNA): TGTGCCAGCAGTTTAGTGGTCTCTGGGGCCAACGTCCTGACTTTC.

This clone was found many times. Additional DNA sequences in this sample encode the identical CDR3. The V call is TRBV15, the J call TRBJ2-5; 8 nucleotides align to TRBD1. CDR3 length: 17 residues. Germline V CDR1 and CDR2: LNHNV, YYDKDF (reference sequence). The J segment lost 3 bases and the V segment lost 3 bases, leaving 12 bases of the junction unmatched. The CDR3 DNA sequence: TGTGCCACCAGCAGCACTCCTGGGCAGGGGGCAAAAGAGACCCAGTACTTC. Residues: CATSSTPGQGAKETQYF.

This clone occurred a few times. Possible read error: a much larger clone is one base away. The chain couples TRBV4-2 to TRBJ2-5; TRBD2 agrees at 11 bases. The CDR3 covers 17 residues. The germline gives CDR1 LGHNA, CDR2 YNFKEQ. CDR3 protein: CAISQGGLAASQETQYF. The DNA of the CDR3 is TGTGCCATCAGCCAGGGGGGACTAGCGGCTTCCCAAGAGACCCAGTACTTC.

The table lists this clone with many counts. CDR3 bases: TGTGCCAGTAGTAATACGATGCATGTGGCGGCGGGAAAGGGAGAGACCCAGTACTTC. It translates to CASSNTMHVAAGKGETQYF. The genes are TRBV19 and TRBJ2-5; TRBD2 might be the D (6 bases). The V gene lost 4 bases and the J gene lost 4 bases, with 28 bases spanning the gap. CDR3 length: 19 amino acids. Germline V lookup: CDR1 LNHDA, CDR2 SQIVND (reference sequence).

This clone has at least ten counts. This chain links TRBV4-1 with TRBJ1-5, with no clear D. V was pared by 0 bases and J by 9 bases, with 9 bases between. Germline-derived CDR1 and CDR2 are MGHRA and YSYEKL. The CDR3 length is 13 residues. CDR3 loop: CASSQDHLRPQHF. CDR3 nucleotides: TGCGCCAGCAGCCAAGACCACCTTCGGCCCCAGCATTTT.

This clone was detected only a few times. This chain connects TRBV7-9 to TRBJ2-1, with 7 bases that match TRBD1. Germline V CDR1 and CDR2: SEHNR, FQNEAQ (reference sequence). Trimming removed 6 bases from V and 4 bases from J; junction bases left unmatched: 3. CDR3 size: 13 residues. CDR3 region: CASRAGGYNEQFF. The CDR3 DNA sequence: TGTGCCAGCAGAGCAGGGGGATACAATGAGCAGTTCTTC.

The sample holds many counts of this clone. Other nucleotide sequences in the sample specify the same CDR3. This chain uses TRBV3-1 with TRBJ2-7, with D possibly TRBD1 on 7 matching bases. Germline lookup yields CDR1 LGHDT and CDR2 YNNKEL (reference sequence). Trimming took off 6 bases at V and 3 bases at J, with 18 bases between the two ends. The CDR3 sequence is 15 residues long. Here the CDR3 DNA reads TGTGCCAGCAGTCAGGGGGGACCATCAGTCTACGAGCAGTACTTC. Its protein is CASSQGGPSVYEQYF.

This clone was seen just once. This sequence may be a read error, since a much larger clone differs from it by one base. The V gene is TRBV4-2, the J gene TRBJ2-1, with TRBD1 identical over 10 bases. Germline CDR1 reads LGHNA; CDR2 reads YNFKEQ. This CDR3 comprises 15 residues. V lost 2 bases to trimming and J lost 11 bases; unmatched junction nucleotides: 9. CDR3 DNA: TGTGCCAGCAGCCAACATCCGGGACAGGGGAATCAGCAGTTCTTC. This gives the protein CASSQHPGQGNQQFF.

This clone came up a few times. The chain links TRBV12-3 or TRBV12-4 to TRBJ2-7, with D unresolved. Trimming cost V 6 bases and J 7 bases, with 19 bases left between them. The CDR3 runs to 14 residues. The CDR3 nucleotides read TGTGCCAGCAGCTGCCTAGAGGACCACGGGGAGCAGTACTTC. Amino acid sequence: CASSCLEDHGEQYF.

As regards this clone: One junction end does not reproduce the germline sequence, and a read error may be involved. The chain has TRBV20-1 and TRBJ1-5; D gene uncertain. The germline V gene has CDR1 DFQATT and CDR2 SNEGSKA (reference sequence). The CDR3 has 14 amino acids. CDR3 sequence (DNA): TGCAGTGCTAGGGAGGACGGGAGCAACCAGCCCCAGCATTTT. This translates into CSAREDGSNQPQHF.